Below, 6 T cell receptor beta chains from the same sample are listed, as sequenced in a study of a mutant IDH1 vaccine in newly diagnosed glioma. The data were produced by immunoSEQ multiplex PCR, yet TCRdb's version contains in-frame clones alone and is incomplete. This repertoire shows fewer than 70,000 clones, about 84% found once; its top ten account for around 3.5%. These receptors have no known antigen. The sample's time point: week 11, during vaccination. In the vaccine, a single dose held 300 ug of the mutant IDH1 20-mer peptide, along with topical imiquimod. Material: PBMCs, obtained from a glioma patient whose treatment included an IDH1 peptide vaccine. These receptors were collected from a man in his thirties or forties with glioma.

The gene calls are TRBV29-1 and TRBJ1-3; D remains unclear. The CDR3 is 12 residues long. CDR1 and CDR2 (germline): SQVTM, ANQGSEA. V was shortened by 0 bases and J by 3 bases, with 3 bases between the two germline ends. Written as DNA, the CDR3 is TGCAGCGTTGAAGATCATGGAAACACCATATATTTT. It encodes CSVEDHGNTIYF.

CDR3: CASSLGQASNQPQHF. The CDR3 DNA reads TGTGCCAGCAGCTTAGGACAGGCGAGCAATCAGCCCCAGCATTTT. This rearrangement joins TRBV7-9 to TRBJ1-5; TRBD1 might be the D (6 bases). The CDR3 covers 15 residues. Trimming removed 1 base from V and 1 base from J, with 8 bases in between. Germline V lookup: CDR1 SEHNR, CDR2 FQNEAQ (reference sequence). Looking up the rest from reference TRBV7-9 and TRBJ1-5 gives the full variable domain: DTGVSQNPRHKITKRGQNVTFRCDPISEHNRLYWYRQTLGQGPEFLTYFQNEAQLEKSRLLSDRFSAERPKGSFSTLEIQRTEQGDSAMYLCASSLGQASNQPQHFGDGTRLSIL.

This rearrangement joins TRBV2 to TRBJ1-6, with D perhaps TRBD1 (6 bases). The V gene's germline CDR1 is SNHLY and CDR2 FYNNEI. V was cut by 9 bases and J by 7 bases, with 16 bases left in between. The CDR3 is 14 residues long. In nucleotides, the CDR3 is TGTGCCAGGAAATTAACAGGGAGCAATTCACCCCTCCACTTT. Protein: CARKLTGSNSPLHF.

V gene TRBV6-5 combines with J gene TRBJ1-1; 7 nucleotides line up with TRBD1. Germline assignment: CDR1 MNHEY and CDR2 SVGAGI. CDR3 length equals 15 residues. V dropped 7 bases and J dropped 0; count of bases not matched to a gene: 8. CDR3 sequence (DNA): TGTGCCAGCATGAGGGACAGTCACATGAACACTGAAGCTTTCTTT. Its protein is CASMRDSHMNTEAFF.

The V and J genes are TRBV7-9 and TRBJ2-5; D may be TRBD1 (5 bases). V gave up 5 bases and J gave up 5 bases, with 15 bases separating them. Germline-derived CDR1 and CDR2 are SEHNR and FQNEAQ (reference sequence). The CDR3 runs 14 residues. The DNA of the CDR3 is TGTGCCAGCAGCAAAGAGGCAGGGTTGGAGACCCAGTACTTC. It specifies CASSKEAGLETQYF. Together with reference TRBV7-9 and TRBJ2-5, the CDR3 gives the full variable domain: DTGVSQNPRHKITKRGQNVTFRCDPISEHNRLYWYRQTLGQGPEFLTYFQNEAQLEKSRLLSDRFSAERPKGSFSTLEIQRTEQGDSAMYLCASSKEAGLETQYFGPGTRLLVL.

This clone was counted a few times. The chain carries TRBV19 and TRBJ2-2; no firm D call. The germline V gene encodes CDR1 LNHDA and CDR2 SQIVND (reference sequence). Trimming took 1 base from V and 6 from J, leaving 9 bases between them. The CDR3 runs 14 residues. In DNA form, the CDR3 reads TGTGCCAGTAGTATAGCTGCCCGTGCCGGGGAGCTGTTTTTT. Residues: CASSIAARAGELFF.